The 20 T cell receptor beta chains listed next were all sequenced from one sample in a study of identical twins. TCRdb reprocessed the 5' RACE reads via MiXCR and lists one record per CDR3 protein. The sample lists over 200,000 distinct CDR3 sequences; under 12% were seen once. Input material: memory T cells sorted from blood. These receptors all come from a man aged 50-59 years in good health.

The gene calls are TRBV10-3 and TRBJ1-2; 9 positions match TRBD1. Germline CDR1 ENHRY, CDR2 SYGVKD. The J segment lost 4 bases and the V segment lost 2 bases, leaving 5 bases of the junction unmatched. The CDR3 consists of 15 residues. DNA of the CDR3: TGTGCCATCAGTGAGGGGACAGGGAACTCCTATGGCTACACCTTC. Protein sequence: CAISEGTGNSYGYTF.

The rearrangement joins TRBV15 to TRBJ2-7, with TRBD1 as a possible D gene (6 bases). CDR1 LNHNV and CDR2 YYDKDF come from the germline V gene (reference sequence). This CDR3 is 13 amino acids long. V lost 2 bases and J lost 5, with 10 bases in between. The CDR3 bases are TGTGCCACCAGCAGACAGGGGTTTAACGAGCAGTACTTC. Its protein is CATSRQGFNEQYF.

This clonotype has ten or more counts. The V gene is TRBV12-3 or TRBV12-4, the J gene TRBJ2-5; 11 bases fit TRBD1. This CDR3 spans 15 amino acids. With 7 bases clipped from V and 7 bases from J, the junction kept 11 bases outside the gene matches. The CDR3 sequence: CASTQGDRGWGTQYF. The CDR3 DNA sequence: TGTGCCAGCACTCAGGGGGACAGGGGGTGGGGGACCCAGTACTTC.

This clonotype was observed at least ten times. V is TRBV20-1 and J is TRBJ1-1; the match to TRBD1 covers 7 bases. The CDR3 has 16 amino acids. V was pared by 2 bases and J by 8 bases, with 17 bases of the junction left unmatched. Germline-derived CDR1 and CDR2 are DFQATT and SNEGSKA (reference sequence). The CDR3 sequence: CSARQGGRRLGFEAFF. CDR3 coding DNA: TGCAGTGCTAGACAGGGGGGACGGCGGTTGGGCTTCGAAGCTTTCTTT.

This clonotype has a count of ten or more. The chain combines TRBV7-6 with TRBJ2-7, with D maybe TRBD1 (5 bases). This CDR3 is 15 amino acids long. V lost 5 bases, J lost 0 bases, and 14 bases lay in between. CDR1 SGHVS and CDR2 FNYEAQ come from the germline V gene. The CDR3 bases are TGTGCCAGCAGCCCACAGGTTTCCCTCTCCTACGAGCAGTACTTC. Translated, it gives CASSPQVSLSYEQYF.

There are a few counts of this clonotype. The chain is built from TRBV7-2 and TRBJ1-2; TRBD1 matches 7 bases. V shed 5 bases and J 0 bases; nucleotides not matched to a gene: 12. The CDR3 spans 17 residues. Germline V CDR1 and CDR2: SGHTA, FQGNSA. The DNA of the CDR3 is TGTGCCAGCAGCCGCAGAGCGGGGACAGTTTCTAACTATGGCTACACCTTC. This translates into CASSRRAGTVSNYGYTF.

This clonotype has at least ten counts. This chain connects TRBV20-1 to TRBJ2-1; TRBD2 agrees at 7 bases. Germline CDR1 is DFQATT and CDR2 is SNEGSKA (reference sequence). CDR3 length equals 14 residues. CDR3 in amino acids: CSVKRGGSYNEQFF. In DNA, the CDR3 is TGCAGCGTTAAGCGGGGTGGGTCCTACAATGAGCAGTTCTTC.

CDR3 sequence: CASSQSWEAEQYF. The DNA for the CDR3 is TGTGCCAGCAGCCAATCGTGGGAGGCCGAGCAGTACTTC. The V gene is TRBV16, the J gene TRBJ2-7, with D possibly being TRBD2 (6 bases). The germline CDR1 and CDR2 sequences are KGHSY and FQNENV. V lost 0 bases to trimming and J lost 6 bases, with 9 bases between them. The CDR3 has 13 amino acids.

The chain carries TRBV28 and TRBJ1-2, with 9 bases lining up with TRBD1. Trimming cost V 8 bases and J 4 bases; bases outside gene matches: 14. This CDR3 region has 16 residues. Per the germline V gene, CDR1 is MDHEN and CDR2 is SYDVKM. The DNA of the CDR3 is TGTGCCAGCGCTCCTCCTACAGGGGGCAGACGCTATGGCTACACCTTC. It yields the protein CASAPPTGGRRYGYTF.

The chain combines TRBV5-6 with TRBJ2-7; TRBD1 matches at 8 bases. This CDR3 has 15 residues. J was trimmed by 5 bases and V by 4 bases; bases with no gene match: 11. CDR1 and CDR2 (germline): SGHDT, YYEEEE. The CDR3, as DNA: TGTGCCAGCAGCCGAGCTTGGGACAGGCGTCACGAGCAGTACTTC. Translation gives CASSRAWDRRHEQYF. Full variable domain (missing parts from reference TRBV5-6 and TRBJ2-7): DAGVTQSPTHLIKTRGQQVTLRCSPKSGHDTVSWYQQALGQGPQFIFQYYEEEERQRGNFPDRFSGHQFPNYSSELNVNALLLGDSALYLCASSRAWDRRHEQYFGPGTRLTVT.

This clonotype has a handful of counts. The chain's CDR3 is CASSFPDRGGYEQYF. For the CDR3, the DNA is TGTGCCAGCAGTTTCCCCGACAGGGGGGGGTACGAGCAGTACTTC. The chain uses TRBV28 and TRBJ2-7; 9 nucleotides line up with TRBD1. In germline, CDR1 is MDHEN, CDR2 SYDVKM. The CDR3 is 15 residues long. V trimming: 3 bases; J trimming: 4 bases; junction bases outside the gene matches: 7.

The chain combines TRBV28 with TRBJ2-6; D might be TRBD2 (7 bases). Germline V gene sequence: CDR1 MDHEN, CDR2 SYDVKM. Trimming pared 8 bases from V and 2 bases from J, leaving 19 bases between. CDR3 length: 17 residues. The chain's CDR3 is CASQGGGGLTGANVLTF. For the CDR3, the DNA is TGTGCCAGCCAAGGAGGGGGGGGTTTAACTGGGGCCAACGTCCTGACTTTC.

This clonotype was seen ten or more times. The chain has TRBV3-1 and TRBJ2-1, with D perhaps TRBD2 (6 bases). The V and J ends lost 3 bases and 4 bases respectively, with 19 bases between them. Germline V gene data show CDR1 as LGHDT and CDR2 as YNNKEL (reference sequence). The CDR3 loop spans 17 amino acids. The CDR3 nucleotides are TGTGCCAGCAGCCAGATTGTGGGAAGCGGGTGGTACAATGAGCAGTTCTTC. Translating gives CASSQIVGSGWYNEQFF.

This clonotype was seen at least ten times. This chain connects TRBV4-3 to TRBJ2-2; no clear D. The CDR3 loop spans 16 amino acids. Germline V CDR1 and CDR2: LGHNA, YSLEER. V dropped 1 base and J dropped 3 bases, with 12 bases sitting between them. DNA for the CDR3: TGCGCCAGCAGCCAAGTACAAGGAAGGTACACCGGGGAGCTGTTTTTT. Protein sequence: CASSQVQGRYTGELFF.

This clonotype was seen repeatedly, ten times or more. DNA of the CDR3: TGTGCCACCTCTTCGGGGGATACAGATACGCAGTATTTT. It yields the protein CATSSGDTDTQYF. This chain joins TRBV10-3 and TRBJ2-3; D might be TRBD2 (6 bases). The CDR3 runs 13 residues. The germline V gene encodes CDR1 ENHRY and CDR2 SYGVKD. V was pared by 10 bases and J by 3 bases, with 14 bases between.

The CDR3 sequence is CASSQTTGAQPQHF. CDR3 bases: TGTGCCAGCAGCCAAACCACAGGGGCTCAGCCCCAGCATTTT. V gene TRBV3-1 combines with J gene TRBJ1-5, with TRBD1 matching 7 bases. This CDR3 region has 14 residues. CDR1 is LGHDT, CDR2 YNNKEL, per germline (reference sequence). J gave up 6 bases and V 2 bases, and 4 bases lay outside the gene matches.

This clonotype was observed many times. V gene TRBV5-1 combines with J gene TRBJ2-3; 12 bases map to TRBD2. CDR3 length equals 14 residues. The V and J ends lost 3 bases and 6 bases, in that order; junction bases with no gene match: 2. In germline, CDR1 is SGHRS, CDR2 YFSETQ. The CDR3 protein is CASSSTSGSDTQYF. Here the CDR3 DNA reads TGCGCCAGCAGCTCGACTAGCGGGAGTGATACGCAGTATTTT. Based on the CDR3 plus reference TRBV5-1 and TRBJ2-3, the full variable domain is KAGVTQTPRYLIKTRGQQVTLSCSPISGHRSVSWYQQTPGQGLQFLFEYFSETQRNKGNFPGRFSGRQFSNSRSEMNVSTLELGDSALYLCASSSTSGSDTQYFGPGTRLTVL.

The sample holds many counts of this clonotype. This chain connects TRBV4-2 to TRBJ2-3; the D gene is possibly TRBD1 (6 bases). This CDR3 has 15 residues. V was trimmed by 7 bases and J by 2 bases, leaving 16 bases between them. Germline CDR1 LGHNA, CDR2 YNFKEQ. CDR3 in amino acids: CASKKDRANTDTQYF. For the CDR3, the DNA is TGTGCCAGCAAGAAGGACAGAGCTAACACAGATACGCAGTATTTT.

This clonotype was observed at least ten times. Here the CDR3 reads CASSPMDRQETQYF. CDR3 sequence (DNA): TGTGCCAGCAGTCCCATGGACAGACAAGAGACCCAGTACTTC. The rearrangement joins TRBV12-3 or TRBV12-4 to TRBJ2-5; maybe TRBD1 (6 bases). Trimming cost V 5 bases and J 2 bases, with 12 bases left between them. CDR3 size: 14 residues.

This clonotype was seen ten or more times. The chain is built from TRBV19 and TRBJ2-1; D could derive from TRBD1 or TRBD2 (5 bases each). There are 17 residues in the CDR3. Germline V gene sequence: CDR1 LNHDA, CDR2 SQIVND (reference sequence). V lost 6 bases to trimming and J lost 8 bases, with 26 bases between them. The CDR3 reads CASSPLYSRGLGHEQFF. The CDR3 nucleotides are TGTGCCAGTAGCCCTCTTTACTCACGGGGCCTCGGCCATGAGCAGTTCTTC.